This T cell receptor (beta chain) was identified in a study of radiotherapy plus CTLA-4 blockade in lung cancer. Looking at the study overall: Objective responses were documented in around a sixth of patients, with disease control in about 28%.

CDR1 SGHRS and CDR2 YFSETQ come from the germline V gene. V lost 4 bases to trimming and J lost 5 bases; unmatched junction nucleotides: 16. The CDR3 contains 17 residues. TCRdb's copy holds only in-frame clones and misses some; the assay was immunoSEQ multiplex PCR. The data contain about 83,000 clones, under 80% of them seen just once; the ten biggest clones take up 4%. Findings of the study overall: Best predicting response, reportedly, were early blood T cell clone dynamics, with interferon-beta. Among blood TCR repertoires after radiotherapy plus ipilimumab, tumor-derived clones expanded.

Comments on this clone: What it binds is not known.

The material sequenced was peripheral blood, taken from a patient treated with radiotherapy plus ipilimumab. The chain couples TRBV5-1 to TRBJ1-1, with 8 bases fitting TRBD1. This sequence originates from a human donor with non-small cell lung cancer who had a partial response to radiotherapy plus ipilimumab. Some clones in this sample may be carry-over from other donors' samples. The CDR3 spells CASSLGPQTGGGTEAFF. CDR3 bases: TGCGCCAGCAGCCTTGGCCCTCAAACAGGGGGAGGTACTGAAGCTTTCTTT.